This is a list of T cell receptor beta chains from one sample in a study of blood T cell repertoires in COVID-19. TCRdb's table, derived via immunoSEQ multiplex PCR, lists solely in-frame clones and lacks some. The profile shows some 230,000 clones, 70% to 90% of them singletons. Sequencing used peripheral blood. These receptor sequences come from a man aged 50-59 years who had recovered from COVID-19. The CDR3 runs from the conserved cysteine through the conserved F or W. The D gene is left open where the match is weak. Size is omitted from some rows. Given values are once, few, many or a class for expanded clones.

v_gene	len	j_gene	d_gene	abundance	CDR3nt	CDR3aa
TRBV2	15	TRBJ1-5	TRBD1	NA	TGTGCCAGCAGTGGTACAGGGGGCCACAATCAGCCCCAGCATTTT	CASSGTGGHNQPQHF
TRBV10-3	16	TRBJ2-1	NA	NA	TGTGCCATCAGTGAGTCGATGGCAGGGTCGTACAATGAGCAGTTCTTC	CAISESMAGSYNEQFF
TRBV5-6	15	TRBJ1-1	NA	NA	TGTGCCAGCAGCCGGACAGCTTATGGCGGCACTGAAGCTTTCTTT	CASSRTAYGGTEAFF
TRBV27	17	TRBJ2-3	TRBD1	NA	TGTGCCAGCAGTCAAACCGCCGGGACAGGGCGCACAGATACGCAGTATTTT	CASSQTAGTGRTDTQYF
TRBV27	14	TRBJ2-7	TRBD1	NA	TGTGCCAGCAGTTGGACAGGAGCCTCCTACGAGCAGTACTTC	CASSWTGASYEQYF
TRBV28	14	TRBJ1-2	NA	NA	TGTGCCAGCACCGGGCCCCCGAGGAGGGATGGCTACACCTTC	CASTGPPRRDGYTF
TRBV6-5	14	TRBJ2-7	NA	NA	TGTGCCAGCAGTTACCCGTACAAGATCTACGAGCAGTACTTC	CASSYPYKIYEQYF
TRBV14	16	TRBJ2-5	NA	NA	TGTGCCAGCAGCCAAGATGGGAAGCGGAACCAAGAGACCCAGTACTTC	CASSQDGKRNQETQYF
TRBV6-5	15	TRBJ1-1	NA	NA	TGTGCCAGCAGCCGCGACCTGCGGGGAAACACTGAAGCTTTCTTT	CASSRDLRGNTEAFF
TRBV5-1	16	TRBJ2-5	TRBD2	few	TGCGCCAGCAGCCGCATGGGAGCGGGAGTGAAAGAGACCCAGTACTTC	CASSRMGAGVKETQYF
TRBV27	14	TRBJ1-2	NA	NA	TGTGCCAGCAGTCCCCGGGGGGGGGTGAGAGGCTACACCTTC	CASSPRGGVRGYTF
TRBV27	13	TRBJ1-1	NA	few	TGTGCCAGCAGTTTTGCGCCAGGGACTGAAGCTTTCTTT	CASSFAPGTEAFF
TRBV18	15	TRBJ1-1	NA	NA	TGTGCCAGCTCACCACAGGGGCCAAGGAATACTGAAGCTTTCTTT	CASSPQGPRNTEAFF
TRBV5-5	13	TRBJ2-7	TRBD2	NA	TGTGCCAGCAGGCGAGGGACTAACTACGAGCAGTACTTC	CASRRGTNYEQYF
TRBV28	15	TRBJ2-2	NA	NA	TGTGCCAGCAGTTTACATACAGGGTCTTTAGGGGAGCTGTTTTTT	CASSLHTGSLGELFF
TRBV28	11	TRBJ1-1	TRBD1	NA	TGTGCCACCAGGGGGCACACTGAAGCTTTCTTT	CATRGHTEAFF
TRBV29-1	14	TRBJ1-4	NA	NA	TGCAGCGTTGAGGATGGGGGGGCTAATGAAAAACTGTTTTTT	CSVEDGGANEKLFF
TRBV19	16	TRBJ2-6	TRBD1	NA	TGTGCCAGTAGTATGGGACAGGGGGCTGGGGCCAACGTCCTGACTTTC	CASSMGQGAGANVLTF
TRBV20-1	11	TRBJ2-7	NA	NA	TGCAGTGCCCCGGGACAACGCGAGCAGTACTTC	CSAPGQREQYF
TRBV19	15	TRBJ2-1	NA	NA	TGTGCCAGTAGTATGCGGGACAGCTTATACAATGAGCAGTTCTTC	CASSMRDSLYNEQFF
TRBV28	16	TRBJ2-7	TRBD2	NA	TGTGCCAGCATGGGCGGGAGGGCTCCTAGCCTCTACGAGCAGTACTTC	CASMGGRAPSLYEQYF
TRBV19	17	TRBJ2-1	NA	NA	TGTGCCAGTAGTATCCCAGCGGGTAGGAGCTCCTACAATGAGCAGTTCTTC	CASSIPAGRSSYNEQFF
TRBV27	13	TRBJ2-7	NA	few	TGTGCCAGCAGTTTGACAGGCTCCTACGAGCAGTACTTC	CASSLTGSYEQYF
TRBV15	14	TRBJ1-5	NA	NA	TGTGCCACCAGCCCTAGGAGAGGCGATCAGCCCCAGCATTTT	CATSPRRGDQPQHF
TRBV15	15	TRBJ1-2	NA	NA	TGTGCCACCAGCAGAGGGCGGGGGGAAAACAATGGCTACACCTTC	CATSRGRGENNGYTF
TRBV5-4	14	TRBJ2-5	TRBD2	NA	TGTGCCAGCAGCTGGACTAGCGGCCAAGAGACCCAGTACTTC	CASSWTSGQETQYF